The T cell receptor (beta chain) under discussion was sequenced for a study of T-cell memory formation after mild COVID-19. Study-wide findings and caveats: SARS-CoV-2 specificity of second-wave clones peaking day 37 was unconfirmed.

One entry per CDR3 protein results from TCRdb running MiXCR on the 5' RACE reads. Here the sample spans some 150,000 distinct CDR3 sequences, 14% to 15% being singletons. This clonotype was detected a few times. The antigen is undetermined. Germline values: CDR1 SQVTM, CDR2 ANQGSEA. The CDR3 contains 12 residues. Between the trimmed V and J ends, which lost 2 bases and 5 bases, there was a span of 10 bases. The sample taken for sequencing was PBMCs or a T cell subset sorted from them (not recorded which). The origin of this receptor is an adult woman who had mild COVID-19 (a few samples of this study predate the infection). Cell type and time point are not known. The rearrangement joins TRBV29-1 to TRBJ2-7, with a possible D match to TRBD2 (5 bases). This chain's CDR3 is CSVEIRGNEQYF. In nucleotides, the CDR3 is TGCAGCGTTGAAATTCGAGGGAACGAGCAGTACTTC.